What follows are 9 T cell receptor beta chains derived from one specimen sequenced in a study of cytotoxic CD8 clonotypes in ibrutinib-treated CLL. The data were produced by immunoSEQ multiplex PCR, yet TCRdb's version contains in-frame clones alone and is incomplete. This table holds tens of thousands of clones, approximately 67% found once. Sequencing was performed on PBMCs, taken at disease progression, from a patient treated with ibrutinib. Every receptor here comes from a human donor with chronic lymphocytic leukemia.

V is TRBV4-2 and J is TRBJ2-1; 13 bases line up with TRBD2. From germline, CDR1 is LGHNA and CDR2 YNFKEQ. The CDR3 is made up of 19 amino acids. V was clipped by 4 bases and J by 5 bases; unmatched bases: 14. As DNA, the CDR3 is TGTGCCAGCAGCCTAGGACTAGCGGGAGAATCGCCTAGGGACAATGAGCAGTTCTTC. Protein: CASSLGLAGESPRDNEQFF.

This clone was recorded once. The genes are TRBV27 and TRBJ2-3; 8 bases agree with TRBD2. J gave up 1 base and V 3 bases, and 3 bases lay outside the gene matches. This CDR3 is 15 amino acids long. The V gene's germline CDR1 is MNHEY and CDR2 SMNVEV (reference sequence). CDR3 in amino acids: CASSFLTSGTDTQYF. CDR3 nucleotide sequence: TGTGCCAGCAGTTTCCTGACTAGCGGCACAGATACGCAGTATTTT.

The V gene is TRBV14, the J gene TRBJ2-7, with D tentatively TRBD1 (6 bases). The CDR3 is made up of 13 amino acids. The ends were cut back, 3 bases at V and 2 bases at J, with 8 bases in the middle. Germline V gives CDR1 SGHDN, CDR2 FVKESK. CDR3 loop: CASSHRGTYEQYF. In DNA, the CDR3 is TGTGCCAGCAGCCACAGGGGAACCTACGAGCAGTACTTC.

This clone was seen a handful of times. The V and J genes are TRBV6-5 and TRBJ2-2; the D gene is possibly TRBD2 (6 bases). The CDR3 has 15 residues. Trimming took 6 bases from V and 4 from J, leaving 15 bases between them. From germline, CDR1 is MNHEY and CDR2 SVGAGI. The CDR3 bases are TGTGCCAGCAGACGCGGGGCTAGTGGCACCGGGGAGCTGTTTTTT. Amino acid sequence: CASRRGASGTGELFF.

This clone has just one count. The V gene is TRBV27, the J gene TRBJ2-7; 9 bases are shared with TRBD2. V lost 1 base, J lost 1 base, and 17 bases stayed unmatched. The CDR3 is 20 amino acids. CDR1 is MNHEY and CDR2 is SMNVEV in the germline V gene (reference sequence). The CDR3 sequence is CASSLFVSSGSSSPSYEQYF. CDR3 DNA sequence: TGTGCCAGCAGTTTATTCGTCAGTAGCGGGAGTTCCTCCCCATCCTACGAGCAGTACTTC.

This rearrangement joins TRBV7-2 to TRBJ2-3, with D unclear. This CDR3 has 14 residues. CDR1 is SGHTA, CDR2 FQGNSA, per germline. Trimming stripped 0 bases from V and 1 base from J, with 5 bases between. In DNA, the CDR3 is TGTGCCAGCAGCTTAGCGCGTGGCACAGATACGCAGTATTTT. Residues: CASSLARGTDTQYF.

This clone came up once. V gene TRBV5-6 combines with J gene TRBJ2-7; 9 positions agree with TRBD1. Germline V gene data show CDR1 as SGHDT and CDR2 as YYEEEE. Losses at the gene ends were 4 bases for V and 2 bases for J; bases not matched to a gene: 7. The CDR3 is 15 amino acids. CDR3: CASSKTGTGTYEQYF. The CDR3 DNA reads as TGTGCCAGCAGCAAAACCGGGACAGGGACCTACGAGCAGTACTTC.

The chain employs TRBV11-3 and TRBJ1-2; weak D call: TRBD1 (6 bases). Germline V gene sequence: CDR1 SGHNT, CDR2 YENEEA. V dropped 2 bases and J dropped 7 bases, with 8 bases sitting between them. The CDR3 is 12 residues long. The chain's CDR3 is CASSLRDTGYTF. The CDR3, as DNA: TGTGCCAGCAGCTTAAGGGACACTGGCTACACCTTC. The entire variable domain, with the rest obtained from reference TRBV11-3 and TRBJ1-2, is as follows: EAGVVQSPRYKIIEKKQPVAFWCNPISGHNTLYWYLQNLGQGPELLIRYENEEAVDDSQLPKDRFSAERLKGVDSTLKIQPAELGDSAVYLCASSLRDTGYTFGSGTRLTVV.

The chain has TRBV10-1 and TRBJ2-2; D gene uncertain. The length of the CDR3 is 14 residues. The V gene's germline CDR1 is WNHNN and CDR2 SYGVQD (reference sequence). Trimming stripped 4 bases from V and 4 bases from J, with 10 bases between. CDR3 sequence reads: CASSVKGTTGELFF. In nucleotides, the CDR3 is TGCGCCAGCAGTGTTAAGGGCACCACCGGGGAGCTGTTTTTT.